These 27 T cell receptor beta chains came from one sample sequenced in a study of blood T cell repertoires in COVID-19. Sequencing was performed with immunoSEQ multiplex PCR; in TCRdb, only in-frame clones are kept and a portion is missing. Here the sample spans around 150,000 clones, 87% being singletons. The sequenced sample consisted of peripheral blood. Receptors were obtained from an older woman with COVID-19, enrolled during active disease.

This clone has more than one count but fewer than ten. The chain couples TRBV4-1 to TRBJ1-1; 9 bases line up with TRBD1. The CDR3 sequence is 18 residues long. Germline loops: CDR1 MGHRA, CDR2 YSYEKL. Germline trimming cut 1 base from V and 5 bases from J; bases unmatched to any gene: 14. DNA of the CDR3: TGCGCCAGCAGCCAAGGCCCCGCACTCGGACAGGGGAGAACTGAAGCTTTCTTT. Translating gives CASSQGPALGQGRTEAFF.

The gene calls are TRBV18 and TRBJ2-4; 8 bases agree with TRBD1. This CDR3 spans 16 amino acids. J lost 3 bases, V lost 5 bases, and 9 bases had no gene match. Germline V gives CDR1 KGHSH, CDR2 LQKENI. The CDR3 DNA is TGTGCCAGCTCAGCACAGGGGGTCTCTAGCAAAAACATTCAGTACTTC. This sequence encodes CASSAQGVSSKNIQYF.

This rearrangement joins TRBV11-1 to TRBJ2-5; 7 bases align to TRBD1. Per the germline V gene, CDR1 is SGHAT and CDR2 is FQDESV (reference sequence). Unmatched junction bases numbered 9, after V lost 3 bases and J lost 5 bases. This CDR3 has 15 residues. The CDR3 sequence: CASSLRGPGPETQYF. The CDR3 DNA sequence: TGTGCCAGCAGCTTGAGGGGGCCTGGTCCCGAGACCCAGTACTTC. The variable domain in full, with the rest retrieved from reference TRBV11-1 and TRBJ2-5, is EAEVAQSPRYKITEKSQAVAFWCDPISGHATLYWYRQILGQGPELLVQFQDESVVDDSQLPKDRFSAERLKGVDSTLKIQPAELGDSAMYLCASSLRGPGPETQYFGPGTRLLVL.

The J gene is TRBJ1-5, the V gene TRBV28; no clear D. Trimming took 6 bases from V and 4 from J, leaving 10 bases between them. Per the germline V gene, CDR1 is MDHEN and CDR2 is SYDVKM. This CDR3 contains 13 residues. As DNA, the CDR3 is TGTGCCAGCAGAACGCCCGGTAATCAGCCCCAGCATTTT. Residues: CASRTPGNQPQHF. Full variable domain (outside the CDR3, taken from reference TRBV28 and TRBJ1-5): DVKVTQSSRYLVKRTGEKVFLECVQDMDHENMFWYRQDPGLGLRLIYFSYDVKMKEKGDIPEGYSVSREKKERFSLILESASTNQTSMYLCASRTPGNQPQHFGDGTRLSIL.

This clone was picked up one time. The chain employs TRBV19 and TRBJ1-2, with D maybe TRBD1 (6 bases). Trimming removed 3 bases at V and 2 bases at J, with 19 bases between. There are 17 residues in the CDR3. Germline V gene data show CDR1 as LNHDA and CDR2 as SQIVND (reference sequence). The CDR3 is CASSMRLGGGQNYGYTF. CDR3 bases: TGTGCCAGTAGTATGAGGCTCGGCGGCGGACAGAACTATGGCTACACCTTC. Full variable domain (rest looked up from reference TRBV19 and TRBJ1-2): DGGITQSPKYLFRKEGQNVTLSCEQNLNHDAMYWYRQDPGQGLRLIYYSQIVNDFQKGDIAEGYSVSREKKESFPLTVTSAQKNPTAFYLCASSMRLGGGQNYGYTFGSGTRLTVV.

This rearrangement joins TRBV6-5 to TRBJ1-2, with D perhaps matching TRBD1 (5 bases). Trimming cost V 7 bases and J 4 bases, with 10 bases left between them. This CDR3 has 12 residues. The germline CDR1 and CDR2 sequences are MNHEY and SVGAGI. Here the CDR3 reads CASNSGSYGYTF. CDR3 nucleotides: TGTGCCAGCAACTCAGGGTCCTATGGCTACACCTTC.

This chain joins TRBV2 and TRBJ1-2, with 8 positions matching TRBD1. The germline V gene has CDR1 SNHLY and CDR2 FYNNEI. Trimming took 6 bases from V and 5 from J; bases not matched to a gene: 8. The length of the CDR3 is 14 residues. The CDR3 DNA follows: TGTGCCAGCAGGCCTACTACAGGGGGGTATGGCTACACCTTC. This encodes CASRPTTGGYGYTF.

The chain recombines TRBV2 with TRBJ1-2; no definite D call. The germline V gene encodes CDR1 SNHLY and CDR2 FYNNEI. The CDR3 totals 13 residues. V gave up 6 bases and J gave up 0 bases, with 8 bases separating them. CDR3 bases: TGTGCCAGCAGCCCAACAACTAACTATGGCTACACCTTC. Protein product: CASSPTTNYGYTF.

This clone showed up just a few times. CDR3 in DNA: TGTGCCAGCACACGAGGGGGAATAGGTGGAGACTCTGGGGCCAACGTCCTGACTTTC. Its translation is CASTRGGIGGDSGANVLTF. J is TRBJ2-6 and V is TRBV6-4, with a possible D match to TRBD1 (6 bases). Germline loops: CDR1 MRHNA, CDR2 SNTAGT. The ends were cut back, 7 bases at V and 0 bases at J, with 22 bases in the middle. The CDR3 loop spans 19 amino acids.

This chain uses TRBV6-1 with TRBJ1-4, with 9 bases identical to TRBD1. CDR1 is MNHNS, CDR2 SASEGT, per germline. V was clipped by 3 bases and J by 7 bases; unmatched bases: 3. The CDR3 sequence is 14 residues long. The CDR3 coding sequence is TGTGCCAGCAGTGAGGGACAGGGCAGTGAAAAACTGTTTTTT. This gives the protein CASSEGQGSEKLFF.

The chain recombines TRBV19 with TRBJ1-5; D remains unclear. CDR1 is LNHDA, CDR2 SQIVND, per germline (reference sequence). The CDR3 has 16 residues. Trimming took off 5 bases at V and 5 bases at J, with 19 bases between the two ends. The CDR3 reads CASSANPAGIYQPQHF. The CDR3 region has the DNA TGTGCCAGTAGTGCCAATCCCGCAGGAATCTATCAGCCCCAGCATTTT.

The rearrangement joins TRBV2 to TRBJ2-3; 7 bases fit TRBD2. Trimming took 3 bases from V and 4 from J; bases not matched to a gene: 10. The CDR3 is 16 amino acids. Germline V CDR1 and CDR2: SNHLY, FYNNEI. CDR3 sequence (DNA): TGTGCCAGCAGTGATATGGGAGGGGTTGATCCAGATACGCAGTATTTT. Translated, it gives CASSDMGGVDPDTQYF.

This chain links TRBV27 with TRBJ2-1; 10 nucleotides align to TRBD2. Germline V gene sequence: CDR1 MNHEY, CDR2 SMNVEV (reference sequence). The CDR3 contains 16 residues. The junction had 6 bases not matched to a gene; V was cut back by 2 bases and J by 5 bases. In DNA form, the CDR3 reads TGTGCCAGCAGTTTACGTGTAGCGGGGGGAGACAATGAGCAGTTCTTC. Amino acids: CASSLRVAGGDNEQFF.

This clone was observed a handful of times. V gene TRBV30 combines with J gene TRBJ1-4; 7 bases match TRBD1. The trim removed 1 base at V and 10 bases at J, leaving 6 bases unmatched. The CDR3 extends over 13 amino acids. Germline V gene sequence: CDR1 GTSNPN, CDR2 SVGIG (reference sequence). CDR3 sequence (DNA): TGTGCCTGGAGTGCCGGACAGGCTGGAAAACTGTTTTTT. Its protein is CAWSAGQAGKLFF.

The chain couples TRBV5-5 to TRBJ2-6, with 7 bases matching TRBD1. From germline, CDR1 is SGHKS and CDR2 YYEKEE (reference sequence). CDR3 length: 18 amino acids. Trimming cost V 4 bases and J 0 bases; bases outside gene matches: 10. The CDR3 region has the DNA TGTGCCAGCAGCCCGACCGGACAGGTGAACTCTGGGGCCAACGTCCTGACTTTC. Translating it yields CASSPTGQVNSGANVLTF. The complete variable domain, with remaining parts taken from reference TRBV5-5 and TRBJ2-6, reads DAGVTQSPTHLIKTRGQQVTLRCSPISGHKSVSWYQQVLGQGPQFIFQYYEKEERGRGNFPDRFSARQFPNYSSELNVNALLLGDSALYLCASSPTGQVNSGANVLTFGAGSRLTVL.

This chain uses TRBV7-7 with TRBJ2-3, with TRBD2 matching over 12 bases. Unmatched junction bases numbered 10, after V lost 5 bases and J lost 4 bases. This CDR3 is 17 amino acids long. The germline V gene has CDR1 SSHAT and CDR2 FNYEAQ (reference sequence). The CDR3 DNA reads TGTGCCAGCAGCCCCACACTAGCGGGGGGTAAGGCAGATACGCAGTATTTT. Its protein product is CASSPTLAGGKADTQYF.

This clone was detected only once. V and J are TRBV5-4 and TRBJ1-2, with 10 bases aligning to TRBD1. The germline CDR1 and CDR2 sequences are SGHNT and YYREEE (reference sequence). With V trimmed by 4 bases and J by 3 bases, 9 bases remained unmatched. This CDR3 has 16 amino acids. CDR3 nucleotide sequence: TGTGCCAGCAGCCGCCCGTTAGGGACAGGGGACTATGGCTACACCTTC. Translated: CASSRPLGTGDYGYTF.

In this sample, this clone turned up a few times. This chain uses TRBV25-1 with TRBJ1-3; D is ambiguous. Germline V gene data show CDR1 as MGHDK and CDR2 as SYGVNS. Between the trimmed V and J ends, which lost 1 base and 7 bases, there was a span of 5 bases. The CDR3 has 12 amino acids. The CDR3 is CASSELANTIYF. The CDR3 DNA reads TGTGCCAGCAGTGAATTGGCCAACACCATATATTTT.

This clone came up a few times. The sample carries other DNA sequences with the same CDR3. V and J are TRBV18 and TRBJ1-5, with no clear D. This CDR3 comprises 13 residues. Between the trimmed V and J ends, which lost 1 base and 6 bases, there was a span of 7 bases. Per the germline V gene, CDR1 is KGHSH and CDR2 is LQKENI. CDR3: CASSPQGGQPQHF. The CDR3 DNA is TGTGCCAGCTCACCACAAGGAGGTCAGCCCCAGCATTTT.

The rearrangement links TRBV28 to TRBJ1-2, with 7 bases matching TRBD1. The CDR3 spans 15 residues. CDR1 MDHEN and CDR2 SYDVKM come from the germline V gene. J was trimmed by 1 base and V by 4 bases; bases with no gene match: 6. CDR3 in amino acids: CASSSTGHHNYGYTF. CDR3 in DNA: TGTGCCAGCAGTTCGACAGGGCATCATAACTATGGCTACACCTTC.

The chain is built from TRBV5-4 and TRBJ1-1; D not resolved. In germline, CDR1 is SGHNT, CDR2 YYREEE (reference sequence). This CDR3 region has 12 residues. V shed 1 base and J shed 8 bases, with 9 bases lying between them. Here the CDR3 reads CASSLFGEEAFF. The CDR3 coding sequence is TGTGCCAGCAGCTTGTTCGGGGAGGAAGCTTTCTTT.

This clone has a handful of counts. The V gene is TRBV28, the J gene TRBJ1-2; the D gene is possibly TRBD1 (5 bases). The CDR3 is made up of 14 amino acids. Per the germline V gene, CDR1 is MDHEN and CDR2 is SYDVKM. Trimming removed 3 bases at V and 8 bases at J, with 16 bases between. The CDR3 nucleotides are TGTGCCAGCAGTTTTGGCGGGGGTCGAAAGGGCTACACCTTC. Protein product: CASSFGGGRKGYTF.

This rearrangement joins TRBV5-1 to TRBJ2-5, with D perhaps matching TRBD1 (6 bases). Per germline, CDR1 SGHRS and CDR2 YFSETQ. With 4 bases removed from V and 5 bases from J, the gap between germline ends came to 15 bases. This CDR3 region has 14 residues. CDR3 coding DNA: TGCGCCAGCAGCCTCTCGGGACAAAGGGAGACCCAGTACTTC. The encoded protein is CASSLSGQRETQYF. Filled out from reference TRBV5-1 and TRBJ2-5, the complete variable domain reads KAGVTQTPRYLIKTRGQQVTLSCSPISGHRSVSWYQQTPGQGLQFLFEYFSETQRNKGNFPGRFSGRQFSNSRSEMNVSTLELGDSALYLCASSLSGQRETQYFGPGTRLLVL.

The genes are TRBV2 and TRBJ1-6; 8 nucleotides line up with TRBD1. The CDR3 covers 15 residues. Trimming took 6 bases from V and 7 from J; bases not matched to a gene: 8. CDR1 and CDR2 from the germline V gene are SNHLY and FYNNEI. CDR3 region: CASSSRTGINSPLHF. For the CDR3, the DNA is TGTGCCAGCAGCTCTAGGACAGGGATCAATTCACCCCTCCACTTT.

The rearrangement uses TRBV30 and TRBJ2-3, with TRBD1 as a possible D gene (6 bases). Per the germline V gene, CDR1 is GTSNPN and CDR2 is SVGIG (reference sequence). Trimming removed 0 bases at V and 2 bases at J, with 12 bases between. CDR3 size: 15 residues. CDR3 protein: CAWSVPTGLTDTQYF. The CDR3 region has the DNA TGTGCCTGGAGTGTACCAACAGGGCTCACAGATACGCAGTATTTT.

V gene TRBV28 combines with J gene TRBJ1-2, with D unclear. The V end was cut by 2 bases, the J end by 4 bases, with 17 bases between. The length of the CDR3 is 16 residues. Germline CDR1 and CDR2: MDHEN and SYDVKM. Here the CDR3 DNA reads TGTGCCAGCAGTTTAGTTCAGGACTTCAGGAGCTATGGCTACACCTTC. Translated: CASSLVQDFRSYGYTF.

The chain couples TRBV24-1 to TRBJ2-1; 9 positions match TRBD1. This CDR3 region has 13 residues. The trim removed 7 bases at V and 6 bases at J, leaving 3 bases unmatched. Germline V gives CDR1 KGHDR, CDR2 SFDVKD. CDR3 in amino acids: CATRDRGRNEQFF. The CDR3 DNA reads TGTGCCACCAGGGACAGGGGTCGCAATGAGCAGTTCTTC.